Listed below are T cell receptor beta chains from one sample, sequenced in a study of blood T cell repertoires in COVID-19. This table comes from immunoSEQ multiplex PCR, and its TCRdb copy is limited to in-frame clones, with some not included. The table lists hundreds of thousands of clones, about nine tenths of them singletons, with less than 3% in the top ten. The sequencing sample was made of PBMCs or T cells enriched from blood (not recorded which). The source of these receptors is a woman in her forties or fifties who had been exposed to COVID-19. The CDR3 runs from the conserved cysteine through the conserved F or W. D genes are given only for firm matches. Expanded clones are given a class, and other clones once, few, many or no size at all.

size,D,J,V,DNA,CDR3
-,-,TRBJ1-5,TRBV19,TGTGCCAGTAGTGTGTACCCAGGGGATCAAGATCAGCCCCAGCATTTT,CASSVYPGDQDQPQHF
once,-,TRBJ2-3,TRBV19,TGTGCCAGTAGTCCGACAGTAGCCCCCACGAATACGCAGTATTTT,CASSPTVAPTNTQYF
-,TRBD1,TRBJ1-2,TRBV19,TGTGCCAGTACCTCACAGGGGGCGCGGGGCTACACCTTC,CASTSQGARGYTF
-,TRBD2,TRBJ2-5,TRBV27,TGTGCCAGCAGCCTCAGGACTAGCGGGGCAACCCAAGAGACCCAGTACTTC,CASSLRTSGATQETQYF
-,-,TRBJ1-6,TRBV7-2,TGTGCCAGCAGCTTAGGTTCCGGGGGTTATTCACCCCTCCACTTT,CASSLGSGGYSPLHF
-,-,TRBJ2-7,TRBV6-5,TGTGCCAGCAAGCAGGGGTCCTACGAGCAGTACTTC,CASKQGSYEQYF
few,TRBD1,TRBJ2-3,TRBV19,TGTGCGGCAGGGGGTCTATTCACAGATACGCAGTATTTT,CAAGGLFTDTQYF
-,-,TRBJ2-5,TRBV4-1,TGCGCCAGCAGCCAAGGGGCGGGGGCCCAAGAGACCCAGTACTTC,CASSQGAGAQETQYF
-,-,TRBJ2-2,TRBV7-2,TGTGCCAGCAGCTTTCGATACGGGGCGAACACCGGGGAGCTGTTTTTT,CASSFRYGANTGELFF
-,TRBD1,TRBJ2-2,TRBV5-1,TGCGCCAGCAGGGCCCTCGGACAGGGTAACACCGGGGAGCTGTTTTTT,CASRALGQGNTGELFF
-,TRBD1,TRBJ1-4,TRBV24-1,TGTGCCACCAGTGATGGGACAGGCGCAACCCCAACTAATGAAAAACTGTTTTTT,CATSDGTGATPTNEKLFF
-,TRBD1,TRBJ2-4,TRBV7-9,TGTGCCAGCGGGACAGGGGCCTCTAATCCTCGATTAGCCAAAAACATTCAGTACTTC,CASGTGASNPRLAKNIQYF
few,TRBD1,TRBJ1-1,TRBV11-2,TGTGCCAGCAGCTTAGTCACAGGGGGAAACACTGAAGCTTTCTTT,CASSLVTGGNTEAFF
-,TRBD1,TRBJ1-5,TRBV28,TGTGCCAGCAGAGCACAGGGGGCGGGTCAGCCCCAGCATTTT,CASRAQGAGQPQHF
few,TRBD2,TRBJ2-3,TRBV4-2,TGTGCCAGCAGCCAAGAGCCCCTTCGTAGCGGGGGGGCCTATGCGCAGTATTTT,CASSQEPLRSGGAYAQYF
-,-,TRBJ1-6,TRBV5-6,TGTGCCAGCAGCTTCCGAGGGAGCTCCTATAATTCACCCCTCCACTTT,CASSFRGSSYNSPLHF
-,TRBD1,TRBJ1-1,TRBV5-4,TGTGCCAGCAGCTTGGGGGACAGGGTGTCGAACACTGAAGCTTTCTTT,CASSLGDRVSNTEAFF
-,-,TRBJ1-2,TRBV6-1,TGTGCCAGCAGTGAAATCGGCAGGGACTATGGCTACACCTTC,CASSEIGRDYGYTF
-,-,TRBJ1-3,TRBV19,TGTGCCAGTAGTAACCGGTTCGGCTCTGGAAACACCATATATTTT,CASSNRFGSGNTIYF
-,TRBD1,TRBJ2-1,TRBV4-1,TGCGCCAGCAGCCCAGCCCCGGGACAGGGGGCTGGGTTGGAGCAGTTCTTC,CASSPAPGQGAGLEQFF
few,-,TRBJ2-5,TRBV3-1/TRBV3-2,TGTGCCAGCAGCCAAGCGGGGTCGTTAGAGACCCAGTACTTC,CASSQAGSLETQYF
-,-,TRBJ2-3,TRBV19,TGTGCCAGTAGGACAGGCACAGATACGCAGTATTTT,CASRTGTDTQYF
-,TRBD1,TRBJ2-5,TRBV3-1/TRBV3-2,TGTGCCAGCAGCCAAGGAGGGACAGGGATAGAGACCCAGTACTTC,CASSQGGTGIETQYF
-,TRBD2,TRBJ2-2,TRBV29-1,TGCAGCGCAAGCGGGGGGGCTGCCGGGGAGCTGTTTTTT,CSASGGAAGELFF
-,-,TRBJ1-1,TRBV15,TGTGCCACCAGCAGAGCACCAGGGGATGGAGCTTTCTTT,CATSRAPGDGAFF
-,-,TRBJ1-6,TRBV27,TGTGCCAGCAGAGGGCAGGGCAATTCACCCCTCCACTTT,CASRGQGNSPLHF
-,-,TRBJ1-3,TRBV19,TGTGCCAGTAGCACACACAGGGAAACTGGAAACACCATATATTTT,CASSTHRETGNTIYF
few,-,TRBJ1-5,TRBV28,TGTGCCAGCAGTACAACCGGGGGGGTTTACCAGCCCCAGCATTTT,CASSTTGGVYQPQHF
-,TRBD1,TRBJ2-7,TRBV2,TGTGCCAGCAGAGGGGGCAGGGGAAAGTACGAGCAGTACTTC,CASRGGRGKYEQYF
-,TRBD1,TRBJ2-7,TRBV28,TGTGCCAGCAGCTTAACCCAGACAGGGTTCGAGCAGTACTTC,CASSLTQTGFEQYF
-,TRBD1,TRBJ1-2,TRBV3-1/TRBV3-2,TGTGCCAGCAGCCAAGATTTCGGACAGGACTATGGCTACACCTTC,CASSQDFGQDYGYTF
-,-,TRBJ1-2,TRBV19,TGTGCCAGTAGTGGGGCAGGGGCCGGCTATGGCTACACCTTC,CASSGAGAGYGYTF
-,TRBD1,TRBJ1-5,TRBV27,TGTGCCAGCAGCACGTTAGGGGGACAGGACAATCAGCCCCAGCATTTT,CASSTLGGQDNQPQHF
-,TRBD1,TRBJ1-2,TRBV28,TGTGCCAGCAGTTTCGGGGACAGGGTGGTTTATGGCTACACCTTC,CASSFGDRVVYGYTF
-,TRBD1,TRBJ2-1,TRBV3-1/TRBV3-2,TGTGCCAGCAGCCGACAGGGCGAGCAGTTCTTC,CASSRQGEQFF
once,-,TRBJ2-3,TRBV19,TGTGCCAGTAGTAGACTTAGCACAGATACGCAGTATTTT,CASSRLSTDTQYF
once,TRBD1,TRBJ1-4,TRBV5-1,TGCGCCAGCAGCGTAGCAGGGGGTAATGAAAAACTGTTTTTT,CASSVAGGNEKLFF
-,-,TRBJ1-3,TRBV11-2,TGTGCCAGCAGCTTAGGGCTGCTAACAGGGCCCTCTGGAAACACCATATATTTT,CASSLGLLTGPSGNTIYF
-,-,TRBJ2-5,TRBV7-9,TGTGCCAGCAGCTTAGCCCCTGGACGCGGGGAGACCCAGTACTTC,CASSLAPGRGETQYF
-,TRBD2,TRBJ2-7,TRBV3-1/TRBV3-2,TGTGCCAGCACCCTCGGGGGGGCTGGGGAGCAGTACTTC,CASTLGGAGEQYF
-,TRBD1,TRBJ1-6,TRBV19,TGTGCCAGTACCCGGGGACAGCGCATGAATTCACCCCTCCACTTT,CASTRGQRMNSPLHF
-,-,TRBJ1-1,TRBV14,TGTGCCAGCAGCCAAGCGGGGGGTGAAGCTTTCTTT,CASSQAGGEAFF
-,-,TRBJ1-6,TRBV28,TGTGCCAGCAAACAAGGACAGATTTATAATTCACCCCTCCACTTT,CASKQGQIYNSPLHF
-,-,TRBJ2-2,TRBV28,TGTGCCAGCAACGTAGTCCTGCCGGGGGTTAACACCGGGGAGCTGTTTTTT,CASNVVLPGVNTGELFF
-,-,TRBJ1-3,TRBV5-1,TGCGCCAGCAGCTTGTGGGGCAAGTCTGGAAACACCATATATTTT,CASSLWGKSGNTIYF
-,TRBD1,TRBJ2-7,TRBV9,TGTGCCAGCAGCGTAGGACAGGGGGCTAGGGAGCAGTACTTC,CASSVGQGAREQYF
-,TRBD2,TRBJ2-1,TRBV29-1,TGCAGCGCCGCCCTACCACGGACTAGCGGGGGATGGGAGCAGTTCTTC,CSAALPRTSGGWEQFF
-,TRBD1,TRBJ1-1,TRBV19,TGTGCCAGTAGGAACGTCGTGGCAGGGGGCCGGAACACTGAAGCTTTCTTT,CASRNVVAGGRNTEAFF
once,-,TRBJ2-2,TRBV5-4,TGTGCCAGCAGCTCACAGGGGAACACCGGGGAGCTGTTTTTT,CASSSQGNTGELFF
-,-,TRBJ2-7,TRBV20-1,TGCAGTGCTAGTGAGGGCAGCCCCTACGAGCAGTACTTC,CSASEGSPYEQYF
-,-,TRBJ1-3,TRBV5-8,TGTGCCAGCAGCTTGGCCTTCGTCTCTGGAAACACCATATATTTT,CASSLAFVSGNTIYF
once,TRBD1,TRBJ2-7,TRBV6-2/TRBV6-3,TGTGCCAGCAGCAGGACAGGGTACGAGCAGTACTTC,CASSRTGYEQYF
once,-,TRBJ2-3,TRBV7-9,TGTGCCAGCAGCTTATTTAGTATGGATACGCAGTATTTT,CASSLFSMDTQYF
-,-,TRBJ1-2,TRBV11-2,TGTGCCAGCAACGGGGGGATCCCGGGGCCTCCCACCTTC,CASNGGIPGPPTF
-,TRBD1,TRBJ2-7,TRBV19,TGTGCCACTCCCCGCTCGGGACAGGGGGCCTACGAGCAGTACTTC,CATPRSGQGAYEQYF
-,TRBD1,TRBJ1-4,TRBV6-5,TGTGCCAGCAGGCTGACAGGGGTGGCGGAAAAACTGTTTTTT,CASRLTGVAEKLFF